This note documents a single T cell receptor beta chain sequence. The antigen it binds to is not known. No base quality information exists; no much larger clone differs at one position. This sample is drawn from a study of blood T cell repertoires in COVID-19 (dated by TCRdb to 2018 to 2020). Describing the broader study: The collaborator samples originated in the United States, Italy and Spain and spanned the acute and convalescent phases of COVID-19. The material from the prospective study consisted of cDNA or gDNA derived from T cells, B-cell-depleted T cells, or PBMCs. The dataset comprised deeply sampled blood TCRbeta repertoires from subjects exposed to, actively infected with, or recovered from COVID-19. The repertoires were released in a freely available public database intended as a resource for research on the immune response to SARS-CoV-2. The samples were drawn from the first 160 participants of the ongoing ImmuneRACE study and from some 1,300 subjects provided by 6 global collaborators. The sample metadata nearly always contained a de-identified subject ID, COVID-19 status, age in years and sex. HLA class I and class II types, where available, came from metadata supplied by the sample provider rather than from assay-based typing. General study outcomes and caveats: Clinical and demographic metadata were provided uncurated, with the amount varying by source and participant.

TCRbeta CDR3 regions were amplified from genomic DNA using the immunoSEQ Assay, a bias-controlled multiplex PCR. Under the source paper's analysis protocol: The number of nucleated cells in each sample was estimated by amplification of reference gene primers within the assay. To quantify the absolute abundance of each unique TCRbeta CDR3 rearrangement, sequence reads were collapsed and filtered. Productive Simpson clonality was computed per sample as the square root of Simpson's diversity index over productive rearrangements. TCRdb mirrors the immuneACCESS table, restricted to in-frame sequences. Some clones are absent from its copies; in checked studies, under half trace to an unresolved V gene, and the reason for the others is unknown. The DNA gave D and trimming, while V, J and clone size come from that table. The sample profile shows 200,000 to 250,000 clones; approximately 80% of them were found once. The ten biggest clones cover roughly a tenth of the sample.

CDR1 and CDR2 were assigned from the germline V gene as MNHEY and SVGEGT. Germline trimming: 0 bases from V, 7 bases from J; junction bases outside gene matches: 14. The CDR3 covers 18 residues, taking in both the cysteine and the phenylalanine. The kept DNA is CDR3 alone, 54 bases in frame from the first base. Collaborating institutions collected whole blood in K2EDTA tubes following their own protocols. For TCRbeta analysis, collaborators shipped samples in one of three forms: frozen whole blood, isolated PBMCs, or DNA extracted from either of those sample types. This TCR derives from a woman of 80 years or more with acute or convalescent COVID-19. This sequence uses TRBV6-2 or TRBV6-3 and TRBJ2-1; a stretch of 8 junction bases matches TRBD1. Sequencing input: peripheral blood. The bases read TGTGCCAGCAGTTACTCACCGACAGGGGAAGCCCTAGGGAATGAGCAGTTCTTC. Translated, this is CASSYSPTGEALGNEQFF.